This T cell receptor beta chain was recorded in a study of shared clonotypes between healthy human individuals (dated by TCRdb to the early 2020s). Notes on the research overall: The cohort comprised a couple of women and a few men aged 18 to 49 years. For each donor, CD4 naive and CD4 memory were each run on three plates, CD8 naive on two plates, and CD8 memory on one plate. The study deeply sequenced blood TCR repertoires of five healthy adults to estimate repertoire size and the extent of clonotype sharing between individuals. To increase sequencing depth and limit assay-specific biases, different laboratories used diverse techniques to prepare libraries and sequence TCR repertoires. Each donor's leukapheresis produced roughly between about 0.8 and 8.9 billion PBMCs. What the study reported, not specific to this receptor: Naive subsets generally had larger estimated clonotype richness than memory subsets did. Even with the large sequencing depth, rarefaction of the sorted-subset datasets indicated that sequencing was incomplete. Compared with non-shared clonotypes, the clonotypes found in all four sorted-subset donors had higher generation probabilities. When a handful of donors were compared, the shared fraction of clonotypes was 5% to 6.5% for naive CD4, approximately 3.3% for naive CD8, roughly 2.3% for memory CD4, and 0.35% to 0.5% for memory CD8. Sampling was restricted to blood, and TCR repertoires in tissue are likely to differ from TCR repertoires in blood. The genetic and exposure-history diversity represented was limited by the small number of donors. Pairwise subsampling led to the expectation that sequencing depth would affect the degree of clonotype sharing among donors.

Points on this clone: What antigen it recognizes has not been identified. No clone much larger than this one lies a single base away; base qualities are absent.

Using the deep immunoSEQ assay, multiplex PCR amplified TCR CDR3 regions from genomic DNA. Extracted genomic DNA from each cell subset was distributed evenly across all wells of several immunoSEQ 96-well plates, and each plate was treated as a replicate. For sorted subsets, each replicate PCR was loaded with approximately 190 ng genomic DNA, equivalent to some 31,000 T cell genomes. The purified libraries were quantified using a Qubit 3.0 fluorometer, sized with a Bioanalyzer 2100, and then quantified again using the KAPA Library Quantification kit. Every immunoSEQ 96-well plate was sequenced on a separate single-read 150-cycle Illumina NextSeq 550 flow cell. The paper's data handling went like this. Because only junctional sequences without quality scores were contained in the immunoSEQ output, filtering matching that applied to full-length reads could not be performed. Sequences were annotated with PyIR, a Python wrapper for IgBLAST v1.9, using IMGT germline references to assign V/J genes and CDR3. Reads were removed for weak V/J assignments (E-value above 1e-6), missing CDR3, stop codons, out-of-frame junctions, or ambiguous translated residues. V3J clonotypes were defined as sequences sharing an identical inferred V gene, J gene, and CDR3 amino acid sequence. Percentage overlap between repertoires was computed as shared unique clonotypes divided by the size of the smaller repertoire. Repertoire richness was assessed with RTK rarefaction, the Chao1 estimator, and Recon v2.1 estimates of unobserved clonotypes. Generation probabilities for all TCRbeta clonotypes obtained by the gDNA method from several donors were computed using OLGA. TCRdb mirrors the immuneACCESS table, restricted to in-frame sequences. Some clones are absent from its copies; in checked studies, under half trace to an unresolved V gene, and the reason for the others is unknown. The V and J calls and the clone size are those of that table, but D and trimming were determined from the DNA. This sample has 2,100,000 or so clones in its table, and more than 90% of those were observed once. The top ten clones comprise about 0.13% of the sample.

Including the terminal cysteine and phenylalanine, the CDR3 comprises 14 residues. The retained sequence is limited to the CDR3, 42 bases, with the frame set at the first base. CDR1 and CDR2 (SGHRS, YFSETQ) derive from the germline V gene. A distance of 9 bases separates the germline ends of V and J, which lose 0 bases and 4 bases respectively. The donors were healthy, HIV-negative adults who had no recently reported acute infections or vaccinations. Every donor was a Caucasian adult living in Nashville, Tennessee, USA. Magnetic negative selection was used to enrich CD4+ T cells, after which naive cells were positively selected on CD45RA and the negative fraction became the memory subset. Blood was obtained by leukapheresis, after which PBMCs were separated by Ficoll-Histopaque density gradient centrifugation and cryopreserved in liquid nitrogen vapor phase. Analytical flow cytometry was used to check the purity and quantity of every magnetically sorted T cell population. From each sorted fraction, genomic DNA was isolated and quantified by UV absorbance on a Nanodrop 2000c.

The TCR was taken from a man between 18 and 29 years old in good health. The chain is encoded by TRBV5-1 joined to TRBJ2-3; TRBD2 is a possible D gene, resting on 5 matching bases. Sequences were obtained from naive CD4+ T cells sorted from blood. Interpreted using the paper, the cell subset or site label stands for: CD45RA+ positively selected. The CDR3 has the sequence CASSLAASSDTQYF. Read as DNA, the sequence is TGCGCCAGCAGCTTGGCGGCTAGCTCAGATACGCAGTATTTT.